These T cell receptor beta chains were read from a single sample in a study of tumor and adjacent non-tumor tissue in lung cancer. TCRdb re-derived calls from the multiplex PCR reads in MiXCR, one entry per CDR3 protein. The repertoire includes 48,000 or so distinct CDR3 sequences, about 68% of them detected once, and about 30% sits in the top ten. The sample consisted of distant non-tumor lung tissue. These receptors were collected from a woman between 70 and 85 years old with non-small cell lung cancer. Both conserved end residues are part of each CDR3. Each record gives: clone size, V gene, D gene, J gene, CDR3 protein, CDR3 DNA. D genes are given only for firm matches. Size is stated for part of the rows, as once, few or many counts, or as a class when the clone is expanded.

size: NA; V: TRBV20-1; D: TRBD2; J: TRBJ2-1; CDR3: CSASGEFGQFF; DNA: TGTAGTGCTAGCGGAGAGTTCGGGCAGTTCTTC
size: NA; V: TRBV4-1; D: TRBD2; J: TRBJ2-7; CDR3: CASSPGLAGIYYKQYF; DNA: TGCGCCAGCAGCCCAGGACTAGCGGGAATCTACTACAAGCAGTACTTC
size: NA; V: TRBV4-1; D: TRBD1; J: TRBJ1-1; CDR3: CASSQDDQDRPKTGAFF; DNA: TGCGCCAGCAGCCAAGACGACCAGGACAGGCCGAAGACTGGAGCTTTCTTT
size: many; V: TRBV12-3/TRBV12-4; D: TRBD2; J: TRBJ2-7; CDR3: CASSPRGSGRDEQYF; DNA: TGTGCCAGCAGTCCCCGGGGTAGCGGGAGAGACGAGCAGTACTTC
size: once; V: TRBV12-3/TRBV12-4; D: TRBD2; J: TRBJ2-3; CDR3: CASSAIGRTITDTQYF; DNA: TGTGCCAGCAGTGCCATCGGGAGGACCATCACAGATACGCAGTATTTT
size: NA; V: TRBV6-5; D: NA; J: TRBJ1-1; CDR3: CASSASSSVSEACF; DNA: TGTGCCAGCAGCGCCTCGAGCAGCGTTAGTGAAGCTTGCTTT
size: many; V: TRBV2; D: NA; J: TRBJ2-7; CDR3: CASRKTGYEQYF; DNA: TGTGCCAGCAGGAAAACAGGGTACGAGCAGTACTTC
size: NA; V: TRBV5-5; D: NA; J: TRBJ2-3; CDR3: CASSFPTYTQYF; DNA: TGTGCCAGCAGCTTTCCAACATATACGCAGTATTTT
size: NA; V: TRBV5-6; D: NA; J: TRBJ1-1; CDR3: CASSLISANAEAFF; DNA: TGTGCCAGCAGCTTGATCTCAGCTAACGCTGAAGCTTTCTTT
size: NA; V: TRBV6-6; D: NA; J: TRBJ2-7; CDR3: CAGSRQAPYEQYF; DNA: TGTGCCGGCAGTAGACAGGCCCCCTACGAACAGTACTTC
size: NA; V: TRBV11-3; D: NA; J: TRBJ2-7; CDR3: CASNIGAGGSCEQYF; DNA: TGTGCCAGCAACATAGGGGCGGGTGGCTCCTGCGAGCAGTACTTC
size: NA; V: TRBV5-1; D: NA; J: TRBJ2-1; CDR3: CANSLYQSSYNEQFF; DNA: TGCGCCAACAGCTTGTACCAGAGCTCCTACAATGAGCAGTTCTTC
size: NA; V: TRBV10-3; D: NA; J: TRBJ1-2; CDR3: CAICDPTRVYGYTF; DNA: TGTGCCATCTGTGACCCGACCAGGGTCTATGGCTACACCTTC
size: many; V: TRBV29-1; D: NA; J: TRBJ2-1; CDR3: CSVGDEHEQFF; DNA: TGCAGCGTTGGGGACGAACATGAGCAGTTCTTC
size: NA; V: TRBV6-6; D: NA; J: TRBJ2-3; CDR3: CASSSGAGCADTQYF; DNA: TGTGCCAGTAGTTCCGGGGCAGGGTGTGCAGATACACAGTATTTT
size: NA; V: TRBV6-5; D: NA; J: TRBJ1-4; CDR3: CANKENEKLFF; DNA: TGTGCCAACAAGGAGAATGAAAAGCTGTTTTTT